This T cell receptor beta chain was observed in a study of T cells in Graves' hyperthyroidism and ophthalmopathy. Turning to the study itself: Specimen type is peripheral blood, collected at initial diagnosis prior to any treatment.

Newly diagnosed patients aged 18 to 65 had hyperthyroidism of under 2 months' duration. Exclusions: uncontrolled infection, other autoimmune disease, pregnancy, lactation. The source material, RNA transcripts, was used to amplify TCR beta CDR3 regions. The primer set for the first-round RT-PCR of the TCR CDR3 was HTBI. Via MiXCR, TCRdb re-called the multiplex PCR reads, giving one row per CDR3 protein. This sample has some 350,000 distinct CDR3 sequences, with more than 20% found just once. CDR3 length: 13 residues. Germline V gene lookup returns CDR1 SGDLS and CDR2 YYNGEE. The germline V and J ends were trimmed by 3 bases and 9 bases, with 13 bases remaining between them. Study-level results: Most thyroid clonotypes with frequency above 0.001 were detected in blood.

This clonotype was detected only a few times. Its antigen remains unknown. Material for sequencing was blood. The V gene is TRBV9, the J gene TRBJ2-1; D possibly corresponds to TRBD1 (6 bases). The origin of this receptor is a man between 50 and 59 years old with Graves' hyperthyroidism. CDR3 protein: CASSDTLGGEQFF. Written as DNA, the CDR3 is TGTGCCAGCAGCGACACCTTAGGGGGTGAGCAGTTCTTC.